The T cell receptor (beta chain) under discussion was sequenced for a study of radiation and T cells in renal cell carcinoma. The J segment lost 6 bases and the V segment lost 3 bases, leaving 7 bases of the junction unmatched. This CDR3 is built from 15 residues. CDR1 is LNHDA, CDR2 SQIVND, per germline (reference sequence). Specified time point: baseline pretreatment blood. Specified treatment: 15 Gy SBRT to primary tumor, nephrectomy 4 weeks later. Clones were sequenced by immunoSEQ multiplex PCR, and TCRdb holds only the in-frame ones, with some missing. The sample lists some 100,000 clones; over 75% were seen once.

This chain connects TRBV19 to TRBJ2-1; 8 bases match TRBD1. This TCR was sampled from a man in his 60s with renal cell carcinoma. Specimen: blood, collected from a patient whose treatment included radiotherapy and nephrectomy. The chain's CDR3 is CASSIRTGSGNEQFF. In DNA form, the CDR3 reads TGTGCCAGTAGTATCCGGACAGGGTCGGGCAATGAGCAGTTCTTC.